This is a list of T cell receptor beta chains from one sample in a study of molecular identifiers for immune sequencing clone quantification. TCRdb independently ran MiXCR on the PCR reads; one entry per CDR3 protein. This table holds about 640,000 distinct CDR3 sequences, 20% found once. Sequencing used naive CD8+ T cells from blood, with Jurkat cell RNA spiked in. These TCRs come from a human donor in good health. Some libraries in this study had Jurkat cell RNA spiked in. The CDR3 runs from the conserved cysteine through the conserved F or W. Each record gives: J gene, D gene, clone size, V gene, CDR3 protein, CDR3 DNA. A D gene is named only where the DNA matches it firmly. For some rows the clone size is stated as once, few or many, or as a class when expanded; others skip it.

J: TRBJ2-7; D: NA; size: NA; V: TRBV7-9; CDR3: CASSDLGPNLPYF; DNA: TGTGCCAGCAGCGACCTCGGTCCTAATCTGCCGTACTTC
J: TRBJ2-3; D: NA; size: many; V: TRBV21-1; CDR3: CASIRESGASTDTQYF; DNA: TGTGCCAGCATCAGGGAGAGCGGGGCTAGCACAGATACGCAGTATTTT
J: TRBJ1-1; D: NA; size: many; V: TRBV4-3; CDR3: CASSPEWRGSGQLTEAFF; DNA: TGCGCCAGCAGCCCAGAGTGGCGGGGAAGCGGCCAACTCACTGAAGCTTTCTTT
J: TRBJ1-5; D: NA; size: many; V: TRBV19; CDR3: CASRGGFLPQHF; DNA: TGTGCCAGTAGGGGGGGGTTTCTGCCCCAGCATTTT
J: TRBJ2-7; D: NA; size: few; V: TRBV29-1; CDR3: CSVEDRSYEQYF; DNA: TGCAGCGTTGAAGATCGTTCCTACGAGCAGTACTTC
J: TRBJ1-1; D: NA; size: many; V: TRBV20-1; CDR3: CSAKDRNTEAFF; DNA: TGCAGTGCCAAGGACCGGAACACTGAAGCTTTCTTT
J: TRBJ2-2; D: TRBD2; size: many; V: TRBV7-9; CDR3: CASSGGTSGGTITGELFF; DNA: TGTGCCAGCTCCGGAGGGACTAGCGGGGGGACGATCACCGGGGAGCTGTTTTTT
J: TRBJ2-7; D: TRBD2; size: many; V: TRBV5-4; CDR3: CASSAPGLGYEQYF; DNA: TGTGCCAGCAGCGCGCCGGGACTAGGGTACGAGCAGTACTTC
J: TRBJ2-5; D: NA; size: NA; V: TRBV11-2; CDR3: CASSPVGRGQETQYF; DNA: TGTGCCAGCAGCCCAGTCGGGAGAGGACAAGAGACCCAGTACTTC
J: TRBJ1-1; D: NA; size: many; V: TRBV7-6; CDR3: CASSPGGARSAFF; DNA: TGTGCCAGCAGCCCCGGGGGGGCTCGGTCAGCTTTCTTT
J: TRBJ2-1; D: NA; size: many; V: TRBV29-1; CDR3: CSVEDGDMGSGEQFF; DNA: TGCAGCGTTGAAGACGGGGACATGGGATCGGGTGAGCAGTTCTTC
J: TRBJ1-5; D: NA; size: many; V: TRBV5-6; CDR3: CASSFFRGSNQPQHF; DNA: TGTGCCAGCAGCTTCTTCAGGGGTAGCAATCAGCCCCAGCATTTT
J: TRBJ2-2; D: TRBD2; size: NA; V: TRBV9; CDR3: CASSVVVAGGPGELFF; DNA: TGTGCCAGCAGCGTAGTGGTAGCGGGGGGGCCCGGGGAGCTGTTTTTT
J: TRBJ2-7; D: NA; size: few; V: TRBV9; CDR3: CASSVGGRASGYEQYF; DNA: TGTGCCAGCAGCGTAGGTGGCAGGGCTTCAGGGTACGAGCAGTACTTC
J: TRBJ2-7; D: NA; size: many; V: TRBV27; CDR3: CASSFSAGPGNEQYF; DNA: TGTGCCAGCAGTTTTTCGGCCGGCCCGGGGAACGAGCAGTACTTC
J: TRBJ2-7; D: NA; size: many; V: TRBV5-4; CDR3: CASSFGGGPTEQYF; DNA: TGTGCCAGCAGCTTTGGAGGGGGCCCCACCGAGCAGTACTTC
J: TRBJ2-1; D: TRBD1; size: few; V: TRBV29-1; CDR3: CSVPGQGFYNEQFF; DNA: TGCAGCGTTCCCGGACAGGGTTTCTACAATGAGCAGTTCTTC
J: TRBJ2-7; D: NA; size: NA; V: TRBV5-5; CDR3: CASSGEAYEQYF; DNA: TGTGCCAGCAGCGGGGAAGCTTACGAGCAGTACTTC
J: TRBJ1-4; D: NA; size: few; V: TRBV6-1; CDR3: CASSQWFLQKLFF; DNA: TGTGCCAGCAGTCAGTGGTTTTTACAAAAACTGTTTTTT
J: TRBJ2-7; D: TRBD2; size: many; V: TRBV20-1; CDR3: CSARDPLAGTYEQYF; DNA: TGCAGTGCTAGAGATCCGCTAGCGGGAACCTACGAGCAGTACTTC
J: TRBJ2-1; D: NA; size: few; V: TRBV20-1; CDR3: CSARDGGVELF; DNA: TGCAGTGCTAGAGACGGTGGGGTAGAGCTCTTC
J: TRBJ2-7; D: TRBD2; size: NA; V: TRBV5-6; CDR3: CASSQTSGGFYEQYF; DNA: TGTGCCAGCAGCCAAACTAGCGGGGGGTTCTACGAGCAGTACTTC
J: TRBJ1-1; D: NA; size: many; V: TRBV4-1; CDR3: CASSQEQVKEAFF; DNA: TGCGCCAGCAGCCAAGAGCAGGTAAAGGAAGCTTTCTTT
J: TRBJ2-2; D: NA; size: many; V: TRBV9; CDR3: CASSVRPANTGELFF; DNA: TGTGCCAGCAGCGTGAGACCAGCGAACACCGGGGAGCTGTTTTTT
J: TRBJ2-1; D: NA; size: NA; V: TRBV10-3; CDR3: CAIGGPTYNEQFF; DNA: TGTGCCATAGGGGGACCCACCTACAATGAGCAGTTCTTC
J: TRBJ2-3; D: NA; size: NA; V: TRBV3-1; CDR3: CASSQEGASTDTQYF; DNA: TGTGCCAGCAGCCAAGAGGGGGCTAGCACAGATACGCAGTATTTT
J: TRBJ2-1; D: TRBD2; size: few; V: TRBV11-2; CDR3: CASSKPGLAGVMQFF; DNA: TGTGCCAGCAGTAAACCGGGACTGGCGGGAGTAATGCAGTTCTTC
J: TRBJ2-6; D: NA; size: many; V: TRBV28; CDR3: CASSSSSDVLWGSGANVLTF; DNA: TGTGCCAGCAGTTCCTCGTCAGACGTCTTGTGGGGGTCTGGGGCCAACGTCCTGACTTTC
J: TRBJ2-7; D: NA; size: many; V: TRBV12-3/TRBV12-4; CDR3: CASSLEPLVHVGAYEQYF; DNA: TGTGCCAGCAGTTTAGAACCCCTCGTCCACGTCGGGGCCTACGAGCAGTACTTC
J: TRBJ2-1; D: NA; size: NA; V: TRBV9; CDR3: CASSASGGPSGEQFF; DNA: TGTGCCAGCAGCGCGTCCGGGGGTCCGAGTGGTGAGCAGTTCTTC
J: TRBJ2-7; D: NA; size: few; V: TRBV30; CDR3: CAWNSGALFEQYF; DNA: TGTGCCTGGAATTCAGGTGCCCTTTTCGAGCAGTACTTC
J: TRBJ2-1; D: NA; size: NA; V: TRBV13; CDR3: CASSLEGDGSYNEQFF; DNA: TGTGCCAGCAGCTTAGAGGGGGATGGGTCCTACAATGAGCAGTTCTTC
J: TRBJ2-1; D: TRBD2; size: few; V: TRBV24-1; CDR3: CATGWGGEQFF; DNA: TGTGCCACCGGGTGGGGGGGTGAGCAGTTCTTC
J: TRBJ2-7; D: TRBD2; size: many; V: TRBV30; CDR3: CAWSVTSVNYEQYF; DNA: TGTGCCTGGAGTGTTACTAGCGTAAACTACGAGCAGTACTTC
J: TRBJ1-5; D: NA; size: many; V: TRBV19; CDR3: CASSMAGAQPQHF; DNA: TGTGCCAGTAGTATGGCAGGGGCTCAGCCCCAGCATTTT
J: TRBJ1-3; D: NA; size: many; V: TRBV7-9; CDR3: CASSSLRVSGNTIYF; DNA: TGTGCCAGCAGCTCCCTCCGGGTCTCTGGAAACACCATATATTTT
J: TRBJ2-5; D: NA; size: many; V: TRBV7-9; CDR3: CASSKPGPERETQYF; DNA: TGTGCCAGCAGTAAGCCCGGACCCGAAAGAGAGACCCAGTACTTC
J: TRBJ2-3; D: NA; size: many; V: TRBV27; CDR3: CASSPGQSTDTQYF; DNA: TGTGCCAGCAGTCCAGGCCAAAGCACAGATACGCAGTATTTT
J: TRBJ2-7; D: NA; size: few; V: TRBV30; CDR3: CAWSVHPGRYEQYF; DNA: TGTGCCTGGAGTGTTCACCCCGGGCGGTACGAGCAGTACTTC
J: TRBJ1-5; D: NA; size: many; V: TRBV27; CDR3: CASSLSTSGNQPQHF; DNA: TGTGCCAGCAGTTTATCGACATCTGGCAATCAGCCCCAGCATTTT
J: TRBJ2-1; D: TRBD2; size: many; V: TRBV11-2; CDR3: CASSSSGASYNEQFF; DNA: TGTGCCAGCAGCTCCAGCGGGGCCTCCTACAATGAGCAGTTCTTC
J: TRBJ2-7; D: NA; size: many; V: TRBV20-1; CDR3: CSARMGSYEQYF; DNA: TGCAGTGCTAGAATGGGTTCCTACGAGCAGTACTTC
J: TRBJ1-1; D: NA; size: NA; V: TRBV11-2; CDR3: CASSLVLGAGTEAFF; DNA: TGTGCCAGCAGCTTAGTCCTAGGGGCGGGAACTGAAGCTTTCTTT
J: TRBJ1-6; D: NA; size: few; V: TRBV28; CDR3: CASSLWAEGNSPLHF; DNA: TGTGCCAGCAGTTTATGGGCTGAGGGAAATTCACCCCTCCACTTT
J: TRBJ2-7; D: NA; size: NA; V: TRBV25-1; CDR3: CASRTQGRGYEQYF; DNA: TGTGCCAGCAGGACACAGGGTAGGGGCTACGAGCAGTACTTC
J: TRBJ2-7; D: NA; size: NA; V: TRBV5-1; CDR3: CASRFEQAPYEQYF; DNA: TGCGCCAGCAGATTTGAACAGGCCCCTTACGAGCAGTACTTC
J: TRBJ1-1; D: NA; size: many; V: TRBV19; CDR3: CASRYSSATEAFF; DNA: TGTGCCAGTAGATACAGCTCGGCCACTGAAGCTTTCTTT
J: TRBJ2-5; D: NA; size: few; V: TRBV27; CDR3: CASKEGGMQETQYF; DNA: TGTGCCAGCAAGGAGGGGGGCATGCAAGAGACCCAGTACTTC
J: TRBJ2-7; D: NA; size: NA; V: TRBV14; CDR3: CASSQDELAHEQYF; DNA: TGTGCCAGCAGCCAAGATGAATTGGCCCACGAGCAGTACTTC
J: TRBJ1-6; D: NA; size: NA; V: TRBV20-1; CDR3: CSARVPGFKALHF; DNA: TGCAGTGCTAGAGTTCCAGGGTTTAAGGCCCTCCACTTT
J: TRBJ1-1; D: NA; size: many; V: TRBV4-3; CDR3: CASSPTLGLNTEAFF; DNA: TGCGCCAGCAGCCCCACCTTGGGGCTGAACACTGAAGCTTTCTTT
J: TRBJ1-6; D: NA; size: few; V: TRBV5-6; CDR3: CASGTSYNSPLHF; DNA: TGTGCCAGCGGGACGTCCTATAATTCACCCCTCCACTTT